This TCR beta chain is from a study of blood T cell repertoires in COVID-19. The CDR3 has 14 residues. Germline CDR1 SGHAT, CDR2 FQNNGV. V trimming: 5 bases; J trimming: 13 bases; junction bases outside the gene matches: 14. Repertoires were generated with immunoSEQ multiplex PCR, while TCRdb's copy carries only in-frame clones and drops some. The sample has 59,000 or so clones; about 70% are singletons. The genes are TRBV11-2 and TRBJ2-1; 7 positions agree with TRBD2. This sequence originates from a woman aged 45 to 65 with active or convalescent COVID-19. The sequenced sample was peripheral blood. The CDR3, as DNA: TGTGCCAGCAGCCAAGACTCACTAGCGAATCAACAGTTCTTC. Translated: CASSQDSLANQQFF. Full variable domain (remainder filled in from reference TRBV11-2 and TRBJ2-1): EAGVAQSPRYKIIEKRQSVAFWCNPISGHATLYWYQQILGQGPKLLIQFQNNGVVDDSQLPKDRFSAERLKGVDSTLKIQPAKLEDSAVYLCASSQDSLANQQFFGPGTRLTVL.